This entry concerns a single T cell receptor beta chain. Method: immunoSEQ multiplex PCR; TCRdb's copy keeps in-frame clones and lacks some. In the table there are 100,000 to 140,000 clones, approximately 88% of which are singletons. This sample is part of a study of blood T cell repertoires in COVID-19. Across the study: PBMCs, B-cell-depleted T cells, or T cells were the source of the cDNA or gDNA that made up the material.

The CDR3 spans 17 residues. The junction had 13 bases not matched to a gene; V was cut back by 4 bases and J by 4 bases. Germline V gives CDR1 MRHNA, CDR2 SNTAGT. The chain carries TRBV6-4 and TRBJ2-1, with 7 positions matching TRBD2. Sequencing was carried out using peripheral blood. This TCR came from a man aged 50 or older with active or convalescent COVID-19. This CDR3 is CASSGGKGLDRYNEQFF. In DNA form, the CDR3 reads TGTGCCAGCAGTGGCGGGAAAGGACTAGATCGGTACAATGAGCAGTTCTTC.